Below are 16 T cell receptor beta chains sequenced from a single sample in a study of neurological immune-mediated disorders. Each CDR3 protein is one row after TCRdb ran MiXCR on the 5' RACE reads. The data show tens of thousands of distinct CDR3 sequences, 13% seen once. Time point noted: longitudinal time-point 2. The sample was PBMCs. The receptor set was obtained from a female donor with HTLV-1-associated myelopathy (HAM/TSP).

This clonotype was found many times. The chain couples TRBV5-1 to TRBJ2-1, with 11 bases identical to TRBD1. J gave up 4 bases and V 3 bases, and 3 bases lay outside the gene matches. The CDR3 is 15 residues long. Germline V gives CDR1 SGHRS, CDR2 YFSETQ. The CDR3 sequence: CASSSGTGGYNEQFF. The CDR3 DNA sequence: TGCGCCAGCAGCTCCGGGACAGGGGGTTACAATGAGCAGTTCTTC.

The chain joins TRBV5-6 to TRBJ2-5; D remains unclear. V was shortened by 5 bases and J by 4 bases, with 12 bases between the two germline ends. The CDR3 length is 13 residues. Germline-derived CDR1 and CDR2 are SGHDT and YYEEEE. The CDR3 loop reads CASRIPGIETQYF. For the CDR3, the DNA is TGTGCCAGCAGAATCCCGGGCATAGAGACCCAGTACTTC.

The sample holds many counts of this clonotype. The rearrangement joins TRBV7-8 to TRBJ2-2; TRBD1 aligns across 8 bases. Trimming at V came to 3 bases and at J to 6 bases, leaving 3 bases not matched to a gene. The germline CDR1 and CDR2 sequences are SGHVS and FQNEAQ. CDR3 length: 14 amino acids. In DNA, the CDR3 is TGTGCCAGCAGCTTGGACAGGGAGTCCGGGGAGCTGTTTTTT. Amino acid sequence: CASSLDRESGELFF.

At least ten counts were recorded for this clonotype. V is TRBV5-1 and J is TRBJ1-2; 7 positions agree with TRBD1. The CDR3 runs 13 residues. The ends lost 4 bases at V and 7 bases at J; junction bases unmatched: 7. Germline V gene lookup returns CDR1 SGHRS and CDR2 YFSETQ. The CDR3 region is CASSGTGEIGYTF. The DNA for the CDR3 is TGCGCCAGCAGCGGCACAGGGGAAATTGGCTACACCTTC.

At least ten counts were recorded for this clonotype. V and J are TRBV12-3 or TRBV12-4 and TRBJ1-5; TRBD1 matches at 7 bases. V was pared by 0 bases and J by 4 bases, with 3 bases of the junction left unmatched. This CDR3 has 15 residues. The CDR3 DNA follows: TGTGCCAGCAGTTTAGCAGACAGGGAAAATCAGCCCCAGCATTTT. Its translation: CASSLADRENQPQHF.

This clonotype was counted at least ten times. The rearrangement joins TRBV28 to TRBJ2-6; D perhaps matches TRBD2 (6 bases). The V gene's germline CDR1 is MDHEN and CDR2 SYDVKM. CDR3 length: 15 residues. V was clipped by 4 bases and J by 2 bases, with 9 bases between them. The CDR3 reads CASSSPGAGANVLTF. The DNA for the CDR3 is TGTGCCAGCAGTTCGCCGGGGGCTGGGGCCAACGTCCTGACTTTC.

This clonotype was observed a handful of times. The rearrangement uses TRBV7-2 and TRBJ2-1; no firm D call. Trimming took off 1 base at V and 3 bases at J, with 7 bases between the two ends. CDR3 size: 14 residues. Germline CDR1 is SGHTA and CDR2 is FQGNSA. The CDR3 region has the DNA TGTGCCAGCAGCTTAGACGGAAACTACAATGAGCAGTTCTTC. This encodes CASSLDGNYNEQFF. The whole variable domain, filled in from reference TRBV7-2 and TRBJ2-1, reads GAGVSQSPSNKVTEKGKDVELRCDPISGHTALYWYRQSLGQGLEFLIYFQGNSAPDKSGLPSDRFSAERTGGSVSTLTIQRTQQEDSAVYLCASSLDGNYNEQFFGPGTRLTVL.

The table lists this clonotype with many counts. The gene calls are TRBV12-5 and TRBJ1-5, with TRBD1 as a possible D gene (6 bases). The CDR3 has 17 amino acids. The ends were cut back, 5 bases at V and 3 bases at J, with 20 bases in the middle. CDR1 and CDR2 (germline): LGHNT, FRNRAP. CDR3 DNA: TGTGCTAGTGGTCCGACAGGCTGGGGGTACGACAATCAGCCCCAGCATTTT. Amino acid sequence: CASGPTGWGYDNQPQHF.

The J gene is TRBJ2-7, the V gene TRBV14, with D possibly TRBD1 on 5 matching bases. Germline V gene data show CDR1 as SGHDN and CDR2 as FVKESK. V was cut by 4 bases and J by 4 bases, with 17 bases left in between. The CDR3 extends over 15 amino acids. CDR3 DNA sequence: TGTGCCAGCAGCCTTATGGGGCCACTCAGTTACGAGCAGTACTTC. This gives the protein CASSLMGPLSYEQYF.

This clonotype was picked up many times. An end of the junction does not agree with germline; a read error may underlie this. J is TRBJ1-2 and V is TRBV5-5, with 7 positions matching TRBD1. The CDR3 spans 13 residues. Germline lookup yields CDR1 SGHKS and CDR2 YYEKEE (reference sequence). The CDR3 region is CASSLTGVYRYTF. Here the CDR3 DNA reads TGTGCCAGCAGCTTGACAGGGGTCTATCGCTACACCTTC.

This clonotype was seen ten or more times. The J gene is TRBJ2-1, the V gene TRBV20-1; 15 nucleotides match TRBD2. Germline CDR1 and CDR2: DFQATT and SNEGSKA (reference sequence). V lost 3 bases, J lost 0 bases, and 3 bases stayed unmatched. The CDR3 totals 17 residues. CDR3 in amino acids: CSARGTSGRSSYNEQFF. CDR3 coding DNA: TGCAGTGCTAGGGGGACTAGCGGGAGGAGCTCCTACAATGAGCAGTTCTTC.

The V call is TRBV9, the J call TRBJ2-2, with D unresolved. CDR1 and CDR2 (germline): SGDLS, YYNGEE. V lost 3 bases, J lost 6 bases, and 12 bases lay in between. The CDR3 extends over 14 amino acids. CDR3 residues: CASSATRQSGELFF. The CDR3 DNA follows: TGTGCCAGCAGCGCGACCCGACAATCCGGGGAGCTGTTTTTT. Based on the CDR3 plus reference TRBV9 and TRBJ2-2, the full variable domain is DSGVTQTPKHLITATGQRVTLRCSPRSGDLSVYWYQQSLDQGLQFLIQYYNGEERAKGNILERFSAQQFPDLHSELNLSSLELGDSALYFCASSATRQSGELFFGEGSRLTVL.

The sample holds a few counts of this clonotype. The chain is built from TRBV4-2 and TRBJ2-2; weak D call: TRBD1 (6 bases). This CDR3 comprises 17 residues. From germline, CDR1 is LGHNA and CDR2 YNFKEQ. Trimming cost V 5 bases and J 0 bases, with 16 bases left between them. The CDR3 loop reads CASSARGGQANTGELFF. In DNA, the CDR3 is TGTGCCAGCAGCGCCAGAGGGGGACAAGCGAACACCGGGGAGCTGTTTTTT.

This clonotype was observed many times. The CDR3, as DNA: TGCAGTGCTAGATCCACATCCTCTGGCACAGATACGCAGTATTTT. The encoded protein is CSARSTSSGTDTQYF. The chain is built from TRBV20-1 and TRBJ2-3, with unresolved D. V was cut by 2 bases and J by 1 base, with 13 bases left in between. Germline lookup yields CDR1 DFQATT and CDR2 SNEGSKA (reference sequence). This CDR3 is built from 15 residues.

This clonotype was observed at least ten times. The chain links TRBV29-1 to TRBJ1-1, with D possibly matching TRBD1 (5 bases). The CDR3 consists of 14 residues. Trimming removed 0 bases from V and 5 bases from J, with 13 bases in between. Germline-derived CDR1 and CDR2 are SQVTM and ANQGSEA. The CDR3 is CSVEDQGLRTEAFF. DNA of the CDR3: TGCAGCGTTGAAGATCAGGGTCTCCGAACTGAAGCTTTCTTT.

In the case of this clonotype: A read error may be the cause here, since a much bigger clone is one base away. V is TRBV7-2 and J is TRBJ1-6; the D gene is possibly TRBD1 (5 bases). Germline V gene sequence: CDR1 SGHTA, CDR2 FQGNSA. The V gene lost 4 bases and the J gene lost 7 bases, with 17 bases spanning the gap. The CDR3 sequence is 16 residues long. This chain's CDR3 is CASSSPQGLGNSPLHF. The DNA of the CDR3 is TGTGCCAGCAGCTCCCCTCAGGGTCTCGGGAATTCACCCCTCCACTTT.